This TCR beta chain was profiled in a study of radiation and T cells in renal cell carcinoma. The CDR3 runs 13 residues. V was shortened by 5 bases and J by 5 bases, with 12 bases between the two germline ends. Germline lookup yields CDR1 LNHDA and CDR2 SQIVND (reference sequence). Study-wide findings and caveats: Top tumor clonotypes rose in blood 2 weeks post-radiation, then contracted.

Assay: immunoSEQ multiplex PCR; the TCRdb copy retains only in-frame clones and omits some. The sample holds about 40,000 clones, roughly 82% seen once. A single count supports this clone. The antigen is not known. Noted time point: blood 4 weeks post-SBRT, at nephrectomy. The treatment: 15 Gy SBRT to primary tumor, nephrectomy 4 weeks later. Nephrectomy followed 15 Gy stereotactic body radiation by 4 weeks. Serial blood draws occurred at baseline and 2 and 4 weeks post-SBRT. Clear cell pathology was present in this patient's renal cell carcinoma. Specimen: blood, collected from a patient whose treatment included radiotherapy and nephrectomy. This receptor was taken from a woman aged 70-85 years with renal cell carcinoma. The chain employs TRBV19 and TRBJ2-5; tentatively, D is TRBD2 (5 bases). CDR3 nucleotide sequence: TGTGCCAGTAGTGAGCAGCGGCGGGAGACCCAGTACTTC. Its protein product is CASSEQRRETQYF.